The clone carrying this TCR beta chain has just one count. Its antigen is unknown. An end of the junction does not agree with germline; a read error may underlie this. The CDR3 has 17 amino acids. Germline CDR1 is SGHDT and CDR2 is YYEEEE. RNA was extracted from bulk tissue without any cell sorting. This sample was taken from a study of tumor and adjacent non-tumor tissue in lung cancer. A modified ARM-PCR protocol with three rounds of nested PCR amplified TCRbeta. One entry per CDR3 protein, called by TCRdb with MiXCR from the multiplex PCR reads. The profile covers under 95,000 distinct CDR3 sequences, with around 71% appearing a single time and around 20% taken by the ten largest. Findings and limits, study-wide: Tumor TCR diversity, when higher, was linked to shorter survival. Tumor tissue had significantly higher TCR diversity than normal lung.

The chain carries TRBV5-6 and TRBJ2-6; 9 bases are shared with TRBD2. The sequencing input was lung tumor tissue. This sequence originates from a man in his 60s with non-small cell lung cancer. This CDR3 reads CASSLSSGRSGAKVLTF. In DNA, the CDR3 is TGTGCTAGCAGCTTGAGTAGCGGGAGATCTGGGGCCAAGGTCCTGACTTTC. Full variable domain (remainder filled in from reference TRBV5-6 and TRBJ2-6): DAGVTQSPTHLIKTRGQQVTLRCSPKSGHDTVSWYQQALGQGPQFIFQYYEEEERQRGNFPDRFSGHQFPNYSSELNVNALLLGDSALYLCASSLSSGRSGAKVLTFGAGSRLTVL.